Following are 26 T cell receptor beta chains from one sample sequenced in a study of identical twins. TCRdb reprocessed the 5' RACE reads via MiXCR and lists one record per CDR3 protein. The data hold some 790,000 distinct CDR3 sequences, with over 15% observed a single time. The same specimen was also included in a second study, on T cells expressing NK-cell markers.

Sequencing used PBMCs. These receptors were obtained from a woman between 18 and 30 years old in good health.

This clonotype came up a few times. V gene TRBV15 combines with J gene TRBJ2-3; 13 positions match TRBD2. The germline CDR1 and CDR2 sequences are LNHNV and YYDKDF (reference sequence). J lost 5 bases, V lost 1 base, and 3 bases had no gene match. This CDR3 comprises 16 residues. CDR3 amino acids: CATSRGLAGGEDTQYF. CDR3 nucleotide sequence: TGTGCCACCAGCAGAGGACTAGCGGGAGGTGAAGATACGCAGTATTTT.

This clonotype was seen a few times. This sequence joins TRBV6-1 and TRBJ1-2; D is unclear. Germline CDR1 MNHNS, CDR2 SASEGT. The CDR3 covers 11 residues. V dropped 7 bases and J dropped 4 bases, with 7 bases sitting between them. The CDR3 DNA sequence: TGTGCCAGCATGGCCTCCTATGGCTACACCTTC. Amino acid sequence: CASMASYGYTF.

This clonotype occurred a few times. This chain uses TRBV7-2 with TRBJ2-5; D remains unclear. The CDR3 spans 12 residues. The V gene lost 4 bases and the J gene lost 5 bases, with 8 bases spanning the gap. From germline, CDR1 is SGHTA and CDR2 FQGNSA. As DNA, the CDR3 is TGTGCCAGCAGCTCCCATGGGGAGACCCAGTACTTC. Amino acids: CASSSHGETQYF.

V gene TRBV11-2 combines with J gene TRBJ2-3; unclear D gene. The germline gives CDR1 SGHAT, CDR2 FQNNGV. This CDR3 comprises 12 residues. Trimming stripped 2 bases from V and 9 bases from J, with 9 bases between. The CDR3 DNA is TGTGCCAGCAGCTTACAAGCAGGCACGCAGTATTTT. This sequence encodes CASSLQAGTQYF.

Here the CDR3 DNA reads TGCAGTACATTCGACGGGAGCTCCTACGAGCAGTACTTC. It is translated as CSTFDGSSYEQYF. This chain uses TRBV20-1 with TRBJ2-7; possible D gene TRBD2, 6 bases. The V gene's germline CDR1 is DFQATT and CDR2 SNEGSKA (reference sequence). V gave up 8 bases and J gave up 0 bases, with 14 bases separating them. The CDR3 is made up of 13 amino acids.

The chain joins TRBV20-1 to TRBJ2-7, with a tentative D call TRBD2 (6 bases). The CDR3 has 13 amino acids. The V gene lost 7 bases and the J gene lost 5 bases, with 18 bases spanning the gap. The V gene's germline CDR1 is DFQATT and CDR2 SNEGSKA (reference sequence). CDR3 sequence reads: CSVQAGTLDEQYF. In DNA, the CDR3 is TGCAGTGTCCAAGCCGGGACTCTCGACGAGCAGTACTTC.

This rearrangement joins TRBV29-1 to TRBJ2-1; D gene uncertain. Trimming took 5 bases from V and 6 from J, leaving 14 bases between them. Germline assignment: CDR1 SQVTM and CDR2 ANQGSEA. The CDR3 is 13 residues long. The CDR3 coding sequence is TGCAGCGTTATATCCAGGTTCGGCAATGAGCAGTTCTTC. It yields the protein CSVISRFGNEQFF.

This clonotype was seen only a few times. In DNA form, the CDR3 reads TGCAGTGCTAGGAGCGGGACCTACGAGCAGTACTTC. It encodes CSARSGTYEQYF. The chain recombines TRBV20-1 with TRBJ2-7; 7 positions match TRBD2. The V gene end was trimmed by 3 bases and the J gene end by 2 bases; junction bases not matched to a gene: 1. CDR1 and CDR2 from the germline V gene are DFQATT and SNEGSKA (reference sequence). This CDR3 is 12 amino acids long.

This clonotype was picked up a small number of times. The chain joins TRBV12-3 or TRBV12-4 to TRBJ2-5; D ambiguous. The length of the CDR3 is 11 residues. V was clipped by 6 bases and J by 5 bases, with 7 bases between them. The CDR3 is CASRDGETQYF. CDR3 nucleotide sequence: TGTGCCAGCAGGGACGGGGAGACCCAGTACTTC.

This clonotype was observed a few times. This sequence joins TRBV5-1 and TRBJ2-1; D is unresolved. The CDR3 loop spans 13 amino acids. Germline V gene sequence: CDR1 SGHRS, CDR2 YFSETQ. V lost 4 bases and J lost 6, with 11 bases in between. The CDR3, as DNA: TGCGCCAGCAGCACGGCTCTGGGCAATGAGCAGTTCTTC. Protein product: CASSTALGNEQFF.

Concerning this clonotype: Relative to the germline gene, one junction end is altered; a read error may explain this. The V and J genes are TRBV20-1 and TRBJ1-1, with a weak D call TRBD1 (5 bases). Germline lookup yields CDR1 DFQATT and CDR2 SNEGSKA (reference sequence). The CDR3 loop spans 15 amino acids. The CDR3 coding sequence is TGCTGTGCCGCAGGGAGTCTCGCTGGAGACACTGAAGCTTTCTTT. This codes for CCAAGSLAGDTEAFF.

In this sample, this clonotype turned up a few times. CDR3 DNA sequence: TGTGCCAGCAGCCTGGAGGCAAGGGGGTACAATGAGCAGTTCTTC. It yields the protein CASSLEARGYNEQFF. The chain employs TRBV6-1 and TRBJ2-1, with D perhaps TRBD1 (6 bases). Trimming stripped 6 bases from V and 4 bases from J, with 16 bases between. The germline gives CDR1 MNHNS, CDR2 SASEGT. The CDR3 sequence is 15 residues long.

The V gene is TRBV29-1, the J gene TRBJ2-3; D uncertain. Trimming took off 4 bases at V and 4 bases at J, with 9 bases between the two ends. CDR1 is SQVTM and CDR2 is ANQGSEA in the germline V gene. The CDR3 is 12 amino acids. The CDR3 is CSVVSYSDTQYF. CDR3 in DNA: TGCAGCGTTGTATCTTACTCAGATACGCAGTATTTT.

This clonotype has just a few counts. V gene TRBV21-1 combines with J gene TRBJ2-7; the D call TRBD1 from the table was never checked on the DNA. TRBV21-1 is classified as a pseudogene. This CDR3 contains 14 residues. The CDR3 nucleotides read TGTGCCAGCAGCAAAGTAACAGGGAAGGGGGAGCAGTACTTC. It specifies CASSKVTGKGEQYF.

This clonotype turned up a few times. Likely a read error: the CDR3 ends without its conserved phenylalanine or tryptophan. The limits of the CDR3 on the DNA are not certain, so only TCRdb's listed CDR3 is given. This rearrangement joins TRBV20-1 to TRBJ2-5. Germline assignment: CDR1 DFQATT and CDR2 SNEGSKA (reference sequence). With termini counted, the CDR3 has 11 amino acids. The CDR3 is CSARDAYTVIV.

The chain combines TRBV5-6 with TRBJ2-1; D is perhaps TRBD1 or TRBD2 (5 bases each). The germline V gene encodes CDR1 SGHDT and CDR2 YYEEEE. V gave up 4 bases and J gave up 10 bases, with 15 bases separating them. CDR3 length equals 13 residues. CDR3 coding DNA: TGTGCCAGCAGCGCGGCGGGCTGGGGGGAGCAGTTCTTC. This sequence encodes CASSAAGWGEQFF.

The gene calls are TRBV5-1 and TRBJ2-7; D is ambiguous. Trimming pared 0 bases from V and 3 bases from J, leaving 7 bases between. The CDR3 loop spans 13 amino acids. The germline gives CDR1 SGHRS, CDR2 YFSETQ. The CDR3 spells CASSLVDGYEQYF. CDR3 DNA sequence: TGCGCCAGCAGCTTGGTAGACGGCTACGAGCAGTACTTC. Based on the CDR3 plus reference TRBV5-1 and TRBJ2-7, the full variable domain is KAGVTQTPRYLIKTRGQQVTLSCSPISGHRSVSWYQQTPGQGLQFLFEYFSETQRNKGNFPGRFSGRQFSNSRSEMNVSTLELGDSALYLCASSLVDGYEQYFGPGTRLTVT.

V gene TRBV29-1 combines with J gene TRBJ2-1, with D possibly being TRBD2 (5 bases). The CDR3 covers 15 residues. CDR1 is SQVTM, CDR2 ANQGSEA, per germline. V was clipped by 7 bases and J by 2 bases, with 18 bases between them. The CDR3 loop reads CSASTGLTAYNEQFF. The CDR3 DNA reads as TGCAGCGCCTCGACCGGACTTACAGCCTACAATGAGCAGTTCTTC.

This clonotype was seen a handful of times. This chain uses TRBV12-3 or TRBV12-4 with TRBJ2-3, with 11 bases identical to TRBD2. This CDR3 has 20 residues. J gave up 0 bases and V 0 bases, and 11 bases lay outside the gene matches. As DNA, the CDR3 is TGTGCCAGCAGTTTAGCGCTAAGATTGACTAGCGGGGTTAGCACAGATACGCAGTATTTT. This sequence encodes CASSLALRLTSGVSTDTQYF.

In nucleotides, the CDR3 is TGTGCCAGCAGCCAAGAACGGCGGAACACTGAAGCTTTCTTT. This translates into CASSQERRNTEAFF. The rearrangement links TRBV3-1 to TRBJ1-1; D is unclear. Germline CDR1 and CDR2: LGHDT and YNNKEL (reference sequence). The CDR3 runs 14 residues. Trimming stripped 0 bases from V and 1 base from J, with 6 bases between.

This chain joins TRBV7-9 and TRBJ2-2; D might be TRBD1 or TRBD2, each matching 5 bases. The CDR3 contains 15 residues. Germline V gene data show CDR1 as SEHNR and CDR2 as FQNEAQ (reference sequence). Trimming stripped 5 bases from V and 5 bases from J, with 15 bases between. The CDR3 here is CASSALDRATGELFF. The DNA of the CDR3 is TGTGCCAGCAGCGCACTAGACAGAGCTACCGGGGAGCTGTTTTTT. Full variable domain (rest looked up from reference TRBV7-9 and TRBJ2-2): DTGVSQNPRHKITKRGQNVTFRCDPISEHNRLYWYRQTLGQGPEFLTYFQNEAQLEKSRLLSDRFSAERPKGSFSTLEIQRTEQGDSAMYLCASSALDRATGELFFGEGSRLTVL.

The chain is built from TRBV18 and TRBJ2-1; the match to TRBD1 covers 8 bases. The CDR3 totals 14 residues. Per the germline V gene, CDR1 is KGHSH and CDR2 is LQKENI. V lost 4 bases, J lost 5 bases, and 4 bases stayed unmatched. For the CDR3, the DNA is TGTGCCAGCTCACGGCAGGGGGCGAACAATGAGCAGTTCTTC. Translating gives CASSRQGANNEQFF. The full variable domain, rest sourced from reference TRBV18 and TRBJ2-1, is NAGVMQNPRHLVRRRGQEARLRCSPMKGHSHVYWYRQLPEEGLKFMVYLQKENIIDESGMPKERFSAEFPKEGPSILRIQQVVRGDSAAYFCASSRQGANNEQFFGPGTRLTVL.

This clonotype was observed a handful of times. This chain connects TRBV19 to TRBJ2-3; the D is unclear. CDR3 length: 14 amino acids. The germline V and J ends were trimmed by 3 bases and 2 bases, with 9 bases remaining between them. The germline V gene encodes CDR1 LNHDA and CDR2 SQIVND (reference sequence). The CDR3 region is CASSILRTTDTQYF. The DNA for the CDR3 is TGTGCCAGTAGTATTTTGCGGACCACAGATACGCAGTATTTT.

J is TRBJ2-1 and V is TRBV10-3, with 10 nucleotides matching TRBD2. V was pared by 6 bases and J by 7 bases, with 6 bases of the junction left unmatched. CDR1 is ENHRY, CDR2 SYGVKD, per germline. The CDR3 totals 14 residues. The CDR3 nucleotides read TGTGCCATCAGGGGGACTAGCGCGGGGAATGAGCAGTTCTTC. This gives the protein CAIRGTSAGNEQFF.

This clonotype has more than one count but fewer than ten. The chain uses TRBV30 and TRBJ2-2; no clear D gene. This CDR3 has 14 amino acids. From germline, CDR1 is GTSNPN and CDR2 SVGIG (reference sequence). V was pared by 3 bases and J by 0 bases, with 8 bases between. CDR3 sequence: CAWRAPANTGELFF. For the CDR3, the DNA is TGTGCCTGGAGGGCCCCAGCGAACACCGGGGAGCTGTTTTTT.

The V call is TRBV7-3, the J call TRBJ1-6, with unresolved D. CDR3 length: 14 amino acids. Trimming removed 3 bases from V and 9 bases from J, with 12 bases in between. Germline-derived CDR1 and CDR2 are SGHTA and FQGTGA. In nucleotides, the CDR3 is TGTGCCAGCAGCTTTGTGGGGATGTCTTCACCCCTCCACTTT. Translation gives CASSFVGMSSPLHF.